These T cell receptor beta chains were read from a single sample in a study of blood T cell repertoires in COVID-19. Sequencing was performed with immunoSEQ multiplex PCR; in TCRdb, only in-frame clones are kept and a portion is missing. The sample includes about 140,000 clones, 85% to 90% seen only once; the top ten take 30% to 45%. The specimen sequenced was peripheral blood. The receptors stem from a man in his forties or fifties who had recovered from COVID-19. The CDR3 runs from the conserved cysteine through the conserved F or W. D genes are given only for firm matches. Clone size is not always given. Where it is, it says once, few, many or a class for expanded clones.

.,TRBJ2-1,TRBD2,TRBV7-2,CASSVSGGASSEQFF,TGTGCCAGCAGCGTAAGCGGGGGGGCCTCCAGTGAGCAGTTCTTC
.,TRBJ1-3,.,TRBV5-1,CASSLAPGNSGNTIYF,TGCGCCAGCAGCTTGGCCCCGGGAAACTCTGGAAACACCATATATTTT
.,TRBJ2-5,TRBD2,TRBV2,CAISIRGGVETQYF,TGTGCCATATCCATACGGGGGGGTGTGGAGACCCAGTACTTC
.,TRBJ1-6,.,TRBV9,CASSAGSSYNSPLHF,TGTGCCAGCAGCGCGGGAAGCTCCTATAATTCACCCCTCCACTTT
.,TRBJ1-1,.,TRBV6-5,CASRLNTEAFF,TGTGCCAGCAGACTTAATACCGAGGCTTTCTTT
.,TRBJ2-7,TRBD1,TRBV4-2,CASSQEGTGVGEQYF,TGTGCCAGCAGCCAAGAGGGGACAGGGGTGGGGGAGCAGTACTTC
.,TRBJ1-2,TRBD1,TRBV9,CASSDDRVRYGYTF,TGTGCCAGCAGCGACGACAGGGTTCGGTATGGCTACACCTTC
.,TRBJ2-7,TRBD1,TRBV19,CASSAGQGYEQYF,TGTGCCAGTAGTGCCGGACAGGGTTACGAGCAGTACTTC
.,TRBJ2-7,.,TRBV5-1,CASSLQGYYYEQYF,TGCGCCAGCAGCTTGCAGGGGTACTACTACGAGCAGTACTTC
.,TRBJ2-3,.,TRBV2,CASSERSAGSTDTQYF,TGTGCCAGCAGTGAAAGGTCGGCAGGCTCAACAGATACGCAGTATTTT
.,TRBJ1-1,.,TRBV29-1,CSVEGAGTEAFF,TGCAGCGTTGAAGGGGCGGGAACTGAAGCTTTCTTT
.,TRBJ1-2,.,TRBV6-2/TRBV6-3,CASSYISVYGYTF,TGTGCCAGCAGTTATATCTCAGTTTATGGCTACACCTTC
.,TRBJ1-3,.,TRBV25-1,CASTQAGGGGGNTIYF,TGTGCCAGCACCCAGGCCGGTGGCGGAGGTGGAAACACCATATATTTT
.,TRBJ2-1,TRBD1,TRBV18,CASSPGQGAGNEQFF,TGTGCCAGCTCACCCGGACAGGGGGCAGGTAATGAGCAGTTCTTC
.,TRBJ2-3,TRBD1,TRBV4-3,CASSQDDREIPSTDTQYF,TGCGCCAGCAGCCAAGACGACAGGGAAATCCCTAGCACAGATACGCAGTATTTT
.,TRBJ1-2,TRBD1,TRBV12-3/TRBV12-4,CASRVQGAYGYTF,TGTGCCAGCAGGGTCCAGGGGGCATATGGCTACACCTTC
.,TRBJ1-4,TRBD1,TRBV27,CASGGQGREKLFF,TGTGCCAGCGGGGGACAGGGTCGGGAAAAACTGTTTTTT
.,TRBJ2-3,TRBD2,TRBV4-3,CASSQRRASGADTQYF,TGCGCCAGCAGCCAACGGCGGGCTAGCGGGGCGGATACGCAGTATTTT
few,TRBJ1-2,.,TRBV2,CASSGSVSNYGYTF,TGTGCCAGCAGTGGTAGTGTTTCAAACTATGGCTACACCTTC
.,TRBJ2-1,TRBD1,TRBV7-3,CASSLGTGIYNEQFF,TGTGCCAGCAGCTTGGGGACAGGGATATACAATGAGCAGTTCTTC
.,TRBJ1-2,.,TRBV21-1,CASSKGGTGGGGYTF,TGTGCCAGCAGCAAGGGAGGGACAGGGGGTGGAGGCTACACCTTC
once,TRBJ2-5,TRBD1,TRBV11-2,CASSSTGTGRDF,TGTGCCAGCAGCTCAACCGGGACAGGGAGGGACTTC
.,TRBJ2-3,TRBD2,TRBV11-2,CASSLDRASGGADTQYF,TGTGCCAGCAGCTTAGATCGGGCTAGCGGGGGGGCAGATACGCAGTATTTT
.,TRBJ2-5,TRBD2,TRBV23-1,CASSQSSGRELQETQYF,TGCGCCAGCAGTCAATCCTCAGGGAGGGAATTGCAAGAGACCCAGTACTTC
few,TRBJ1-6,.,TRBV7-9,CASTSSGGNHSPLHF,TGTGCCAGCACCTCCAGTGGAGGAAACCATTCACCCCTCCACTTT
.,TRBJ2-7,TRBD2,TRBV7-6,CASSLGSSGETYEQYF,TGTGCCAGCAGCTTAGGGTCTAGCGGTGAGACCTACGAGCAGTACTTC
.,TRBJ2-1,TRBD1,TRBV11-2,CASSPRGTGDNNEQFF,TGTGCCAGCAGCCCCCGGGGGACAGGGGACAACAATGAGCAGTTCTTC
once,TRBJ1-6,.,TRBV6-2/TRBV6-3,CASSSNRDSYNSPLHF,TGTGCCAGCAGTTCAAACAGGGATTCCTATAATTCACCCCTCCACTTT
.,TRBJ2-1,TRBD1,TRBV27,CASSFGQGSYNEQFF,TGTGCCAGCAGTTTCGGACAGGGGTCCTACAATGAGCAGTTCTTC
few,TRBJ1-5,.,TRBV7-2,CASSPQQGSNQPQHF,TGTGCCAGCAGCCCCCAACAGGGTAGCAATCAGCCCCAGCATTTT
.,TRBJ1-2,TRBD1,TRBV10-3,CAISDGQGAFGGYTF,TGTGCCATCAGTGATGGACAGGGGGCGTTTGGTGGCTACACCTTC
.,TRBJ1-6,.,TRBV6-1,CASSALKGEGNSPLHF,TGTGCCAGCAGTGCACTTAAGGGAGAGGGTAATTCACCCCTCCACTTT
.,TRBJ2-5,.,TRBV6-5,CASSYSEAQETQYF,TGTGCCAGCAGTTACTCAGAGGCCCAAGAGACCCAGTACTTC
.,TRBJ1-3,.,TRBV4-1,CASSLRNTGNSGNTIYF,TGCGCCAGCAGCCTTCGTAACACAGGGAACTCTGGAAACACCATATATTTT
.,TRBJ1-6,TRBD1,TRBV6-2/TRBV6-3,CASSPTGRYSPLHF,TGTGCCAGCAGTCCGACAGGGAGGTATTCACCCCTCCACTTT
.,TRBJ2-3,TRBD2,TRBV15,CATSRGPGLAGGLGTDTQYF,TGTGCCACCAGCAGAGGTCCGGGACTAGCGGGGGGGTTGGGCACAGATACGCAGTATTTT
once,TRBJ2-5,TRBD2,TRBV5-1,CASSARRASGVQETQYF,TGCGCCAGCAGCGCCCGGAGAGCTAGCGGGGTACAAGAGACCCAGTACTTC
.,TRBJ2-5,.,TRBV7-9,CASSSQTRRGETQYF,TGTGCCAGCAGCTCTCAGACTAGGAGGGGAGAGACCCAGTACTTC
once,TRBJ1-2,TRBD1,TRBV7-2,CASSLGQGAGINYGYTF,TGTGCCAGCAGCTTAGGACAGGGGGCTGGAATTAACTATGGCTACACCTTC
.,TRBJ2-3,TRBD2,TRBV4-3,CASSQGAGGQSDTQYF,TGCGCCAGCAGCCAAGGGGCGGGGGGGCAATCCGATACGCAGTATTTT
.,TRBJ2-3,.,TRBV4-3,CASSQALAYDTQYF,TGCGCCAGCAGCCAAGCGCTAGCGTACGATACGCAGTATTTT